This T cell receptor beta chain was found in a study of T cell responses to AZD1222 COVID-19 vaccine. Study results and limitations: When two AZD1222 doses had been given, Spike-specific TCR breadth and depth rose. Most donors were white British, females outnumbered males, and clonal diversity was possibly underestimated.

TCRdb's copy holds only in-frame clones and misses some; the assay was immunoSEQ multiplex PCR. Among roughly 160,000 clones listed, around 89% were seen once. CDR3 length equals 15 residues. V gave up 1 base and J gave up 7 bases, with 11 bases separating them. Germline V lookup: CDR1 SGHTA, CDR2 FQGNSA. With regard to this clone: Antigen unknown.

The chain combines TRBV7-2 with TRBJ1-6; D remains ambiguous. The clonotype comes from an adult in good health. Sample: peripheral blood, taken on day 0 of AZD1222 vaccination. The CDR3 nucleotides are TGTGCCAGCAGCTTAGAGTATAGCCTGAATTCACCCCTCCACTTT. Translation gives CASSLEYSLNSPLHF. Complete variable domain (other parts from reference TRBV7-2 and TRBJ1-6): GAGVSQSPSNKVTEKGKDVELRCDPISGHTALYWYRQSLGQGLEFLIYFQGNSAPDKSGLPSDRFSAERTGGSVSTLTIQRTQQEDSAVYLCASSLEYSLNSPLHFGNGTRLTVT.